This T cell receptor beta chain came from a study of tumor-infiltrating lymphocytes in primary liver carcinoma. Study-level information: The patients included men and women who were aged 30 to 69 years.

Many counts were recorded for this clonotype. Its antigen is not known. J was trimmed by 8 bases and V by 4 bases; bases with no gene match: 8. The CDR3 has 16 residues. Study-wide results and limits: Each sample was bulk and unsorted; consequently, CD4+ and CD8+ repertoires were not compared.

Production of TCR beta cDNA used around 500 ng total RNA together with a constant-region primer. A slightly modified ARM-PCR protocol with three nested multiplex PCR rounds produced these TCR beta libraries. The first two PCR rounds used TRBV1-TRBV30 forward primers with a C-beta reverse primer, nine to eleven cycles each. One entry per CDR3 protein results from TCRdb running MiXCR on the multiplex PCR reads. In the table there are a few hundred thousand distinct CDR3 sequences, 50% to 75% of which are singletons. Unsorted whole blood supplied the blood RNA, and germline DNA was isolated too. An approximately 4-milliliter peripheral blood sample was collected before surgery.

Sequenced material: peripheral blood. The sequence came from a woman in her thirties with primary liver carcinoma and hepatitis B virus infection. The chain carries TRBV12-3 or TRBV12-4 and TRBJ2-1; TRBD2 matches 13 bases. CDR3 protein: CASSSRTSGSFDEQFF. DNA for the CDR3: TGTGCCAGCAGTTCGCGGACTAGCGGGAGTTTCGATGAGCAGTTCTTC.